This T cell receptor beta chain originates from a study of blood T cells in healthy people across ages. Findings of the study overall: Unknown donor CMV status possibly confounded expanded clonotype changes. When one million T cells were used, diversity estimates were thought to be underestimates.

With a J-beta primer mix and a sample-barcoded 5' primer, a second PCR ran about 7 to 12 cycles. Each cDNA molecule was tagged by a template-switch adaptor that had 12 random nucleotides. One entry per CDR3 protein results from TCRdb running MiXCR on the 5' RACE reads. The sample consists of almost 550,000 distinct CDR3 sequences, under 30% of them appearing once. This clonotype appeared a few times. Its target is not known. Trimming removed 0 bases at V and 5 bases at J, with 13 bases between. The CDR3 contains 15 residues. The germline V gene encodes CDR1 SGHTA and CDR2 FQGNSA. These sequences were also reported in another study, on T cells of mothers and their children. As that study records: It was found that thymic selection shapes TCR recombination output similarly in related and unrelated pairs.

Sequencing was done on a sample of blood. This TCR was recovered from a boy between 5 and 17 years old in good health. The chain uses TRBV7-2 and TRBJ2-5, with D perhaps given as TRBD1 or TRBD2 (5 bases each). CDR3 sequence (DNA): TGTGCCAGCAGCTTAGCCCGGGGCGAAGGGGAGACCCAGTACTTC. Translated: CASSLARGEGETQYF.